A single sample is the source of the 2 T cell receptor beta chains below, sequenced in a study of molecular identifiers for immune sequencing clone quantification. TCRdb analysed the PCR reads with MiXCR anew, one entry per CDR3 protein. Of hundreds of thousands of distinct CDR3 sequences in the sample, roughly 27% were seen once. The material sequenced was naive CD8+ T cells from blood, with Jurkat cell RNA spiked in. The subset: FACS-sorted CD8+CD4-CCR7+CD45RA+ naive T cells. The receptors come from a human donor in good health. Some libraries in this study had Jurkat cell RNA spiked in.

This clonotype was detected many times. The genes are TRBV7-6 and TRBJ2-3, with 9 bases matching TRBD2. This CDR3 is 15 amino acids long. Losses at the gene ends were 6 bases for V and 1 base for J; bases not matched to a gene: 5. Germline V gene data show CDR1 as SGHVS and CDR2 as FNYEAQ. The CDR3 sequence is CASSPGTSRTDTQYF. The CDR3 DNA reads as TGTGCCAGCAGTCCCGGGACTAGCCGCACAGATACGCAGTATTTT.

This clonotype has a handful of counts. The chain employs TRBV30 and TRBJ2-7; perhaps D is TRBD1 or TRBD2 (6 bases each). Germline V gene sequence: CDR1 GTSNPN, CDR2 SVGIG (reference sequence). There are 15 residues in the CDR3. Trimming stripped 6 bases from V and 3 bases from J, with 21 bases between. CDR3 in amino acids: CACRPEGGFFYEQYF. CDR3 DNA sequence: TGTGCCTGCCGCCCCGAGGGGGGCTTCTTCTACGAGCAGTACTTC.